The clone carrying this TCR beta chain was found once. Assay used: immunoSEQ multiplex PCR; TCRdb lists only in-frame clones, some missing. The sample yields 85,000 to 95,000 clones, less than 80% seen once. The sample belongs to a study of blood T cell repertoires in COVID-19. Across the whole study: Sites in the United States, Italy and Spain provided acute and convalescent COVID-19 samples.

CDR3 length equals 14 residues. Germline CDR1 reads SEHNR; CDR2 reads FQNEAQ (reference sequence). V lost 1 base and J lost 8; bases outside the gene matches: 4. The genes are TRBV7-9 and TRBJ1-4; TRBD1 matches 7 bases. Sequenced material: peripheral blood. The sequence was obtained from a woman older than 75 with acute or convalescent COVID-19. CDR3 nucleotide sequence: TGTGCCAGCAGCTTAGAGGGGGCTGGAGAAAAACTGTTTTTT. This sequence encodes CASSLEGAGEKLFF.